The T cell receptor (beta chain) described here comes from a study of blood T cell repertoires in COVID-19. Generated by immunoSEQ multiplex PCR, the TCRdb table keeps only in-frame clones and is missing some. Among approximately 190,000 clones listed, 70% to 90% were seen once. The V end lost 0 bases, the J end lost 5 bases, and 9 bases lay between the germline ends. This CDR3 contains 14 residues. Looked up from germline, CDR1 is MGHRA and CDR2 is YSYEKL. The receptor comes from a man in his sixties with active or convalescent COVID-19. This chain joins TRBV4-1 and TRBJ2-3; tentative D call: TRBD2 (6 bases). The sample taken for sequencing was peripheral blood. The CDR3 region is CASSQDHGGDTQYF. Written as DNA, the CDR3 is TGCGCCAGCAGCCAAGATCACGGGGGAGATACGCAGTATTTT.